One T cell receptor beta chain is described in this entry. Germline CDR1 SGHTA, CDR2 FQGNSA. The ends were cut back, 5 bases at V and 4 bases at J, with 14 bases in the middle. CDR3 size: 14 residues. The data were obtained in a study of blood T cell repertoires in COVID-19. For the study at large: In each case, the material was cDNA or gDNA derived from T cells, B-cell-depleted T cells, or PBMCs.

Recovered status applied to Cohort 3 donors who had two consecutive negative PCRs. It also applied to those with clearance or with symptom resolution. Sequencing was performed with immunoSEQ multiplex PCR; in TCRdb, only in-frame clones are kept and a portion is missing. The sample lists 200,000 to 250,000 clones, 65% to 85% seen once, with around 3.4% in the top ten. The sample taken for sequencing was PBMCs or T cells enriched from blood (not recorded which). This chain joins TRBV7-2 and TRBJ1-1, with D tentatively TRBD1 (6 bases). This clonotype was obtained from an older woman who had recovered from COVID-19. The CDR3 sequence is CASSPAQGSTEAFF. The CDR3 DNA follows: TGTGCCAGCAGCCCGGCCCAGGGGTCCACTGAAGCTTTCTTT.